The clone carrying this T cell receptor (beta chain) has only a few counts. The table came from immunoSEQ multiplex PCR; TCRdb's copy has only in-frame clones and leaves some out. The table lists about 240,000 clones, roughly four fifths of them singletons. This sample is part of a study of blood T cell repertoires in COVID-19. Study overall: The United States, Italy and Spain supplied acute and convalescent COVID-19 samples. The analysed material was cDNA or gDNA that came from T cells, B-cell-depleted T cells, or PBMCs.

This sequence originates from a young man who had recovered from COVID-19. The sequencing sample was made of peripheral blood.

CDR3 protein: CASSQGLAGTDTQYF. The CDR3 nucleotides are TGTGCCAGCAGCCAGGGACTAGCGGGCACAGATACGCAGTATTTT. V usage is TRBV7-9 and J usage is TRBJ2-3; 11 bases line up with TRBD2. Germline V gene sequence: CDR1 SEHNR, CDR2 FQNEAQ (reference sequence). V lost 5 bases, J lost 1 base, and 2 bases stayed unmatched. This CDR3 region has 15 residues.